Following are 9 T cell receptor beta chains from one sample sequenced in a study of T cell responses to AZD1222 COVID-19 vaccine. TCRdb's copy holds only in-frame clones and misses some; the assay was immunoSEQ multiplex PCR. This repertoire shows 100,000 to 150,000 clones, roughly 90% found once; its top ten account for 3.5% to 4.5%. The sequencing here drew on peripheral blood, taken on day 0 of AZD1222 vaccination. These receptors were taken from an adult in good health.

This sequence joins TRBV15 and TRBJ1-3; 9 bases line up with TRBD1. Unmatched junction bases numbered 1, after V lost 3 bases and J lost 4 bases. The CDR3 sequence is 14 residues long. Germline V gives CDR1 LNHNV, CDR2 YYDKDF (reference sequence). The CDR3 region is CATSRDRGGNTIYF. CDR3 nucleotides: TGTGCCACCAGCAGGGACAGGGGAGGAAACACCATATATTTT.

V is TRBV6-5 and J is TRBJ1-1; no clear D gene. The CDR3 contains 15 residues. CDR1 is MNHEY and CDR2 is SVGAGI in the germline V gene. V shed 0 bases and J shed 1 base, with 9 bases lying between them. CDR3 DNA: TGTGCCAGCAGTTACTCGAAGGGCGCGAACACTGAAGCTTTCTTT. Protein: CASSYSKGANTEAFF.

The rearrangement joins TRBV9 to TRBJ1-2, with D unresolved. From germline, CDR1 is SGDLS and CDR2 YYNGEE. The CDR3 totals 11 residues. V lost 3 bases, J lost 6 bases, and 6 bases lay in between. CDR3 in DNA: TGTGCCAGCAGCGGGAGGGATGGCTACACCTTC. Translating gives CASSGRDGYTF.

The chain links TRBV5-1 to TRBJ1-1, with D maybe TRBD1 (6 bases). The CDR3 has 12 residues. CDR1 is SGHRS, CDR2 YFSETQ, per germline. Trimming cost V 6 bases and J 8 bases, with 14 bases left between them. CDR3 region: CASKGEGGEAFF. CDR3 bases: TGCGCCAGCAAGGGGGAGGGAGGGGAAGCTTTCTTT.

The rearrangement uses TRBV11-2 and TRBJ2-7, with D perhaps matching TRBD2 (5 bases). V lost 3 bases, J lost 6 bases, and 30 bases lay in between. The CDR3 runs to 19 residues. From germline, CDR1 is SGHAT and CDR2 FQNNGV. CDR3 nucleotide sequence: TGTGCCAGCAGCTTTATAGCGCATCATCAAGCTTCTTTAGGGAGCGAGCAGTACTTC. Residues: CASSFIAHHQASLGSEQYF.

The CDR3 here is CASSQGGGRVLTEAFF. DNA for the CDR3: TGTGCCAGCAGCCAAGGGGGGGGCAGGGTTCTCACTGAAGCTTTCTTT. The gene calls are TRBV3-1 (or the pseudogene TRBV3-2) and TRBJ1-1; tentatively, D is TRBD1 (6 bases). The germline V and J ends were trimmed by 1 base and 4 bases, with 16 bases remaining between them. The CDR3 contains 16 residues. Per germline, CDR1 LGHDT and CDR2 YNNKEL (reference sequence).

The chain joins TRBV28 to TRBJ1-2; the D gene is possibly TRBD1 (6 bases). Trimming took off 5 bases at V and 5 bases at J, with 9 bases between the two ends. Germline CDR1 is MDHEN and CDR2 is SYDVKM. The CDR3 is made up of 12 amino acids. The DNA of the CDR3 is TGTGCCAGCAGTGACCAGGGGTATGGCTACACCTTC. Translated, it gives CASSDQGYGYTF.

The chain is built from TRBV9 and TRBJ2-3; 9 bases fit TRBD1. CDR1 is SGDLS and CDR2 is YYNGEE in the germline V gene. CDR3 length: 14 residues. Losses at the gene ends were 3 bases for V and 3 bases for J; bases not matched to a gene: 2. The CDR3 sequence is CASSGGTGTDTQYF. In DNA, the CDR3 is TGTGCCAGCAGCGGGGGGACAGGGACAGATACGCAGTATTTT.

The table lists this clone with a count of one. The chain has TRBV6-6 and TRBJ1-1, with D unresolved. CDR3 length equals 15 residues. Germline V gene lookup returns CDR1 MNHNY and CDR2 SVGAGI (reference sequence). Trimming stripped 2 bases from V and 7 bases from J, with 17 bases between. CDR3 coding DNA: TGTGCCAGCAGTTACCTCGTATCGGGAGGAGTTGAAGCTTTCTTT. This sequence encodes CASSYLVSGGVEAFF.